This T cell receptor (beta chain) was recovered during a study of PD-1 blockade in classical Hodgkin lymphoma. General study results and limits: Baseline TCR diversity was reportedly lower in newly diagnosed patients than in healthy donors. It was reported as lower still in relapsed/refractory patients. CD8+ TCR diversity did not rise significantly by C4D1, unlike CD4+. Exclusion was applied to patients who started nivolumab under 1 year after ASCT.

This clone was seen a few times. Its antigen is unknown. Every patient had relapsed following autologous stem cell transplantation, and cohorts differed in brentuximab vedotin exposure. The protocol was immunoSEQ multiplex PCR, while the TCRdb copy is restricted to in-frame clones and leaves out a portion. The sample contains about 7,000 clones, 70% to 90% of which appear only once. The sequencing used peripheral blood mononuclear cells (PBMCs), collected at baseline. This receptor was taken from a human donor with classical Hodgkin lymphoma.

The DNA of the CDR3 is TGTGCCAGCAAAGTAGATTGGACAGGGTGGGACGAGCAGTACTTC. This translates into CASKVDWTGWDEQYF. This chain uses TRBV6-5 with TRBJ2-7, with 8 bases identical to TRBD1. Germline CDR1 MNHEY, CDR2 SVGAGI. The CDR3 runs to 15 residues. V lost 7 bases, J lost 5 bases, and 13 bases stayed unmatched.